This is a list of T cell receptor beta chains from one sample in a study of shared clonotypes between healthy human individuals. The protocol was immunoSEQ multiplex PCR, while the TCRdb copy is restricted to in-frame clones and leaves out a portion. Of fewer than 1 million clones listed, about 97% are singletons. Sequencing used naive CD8+ T cells sorted from blood. Source of these receptors: a man aged 25 to 45 in good health. The CDR3 runs from the conserved cysteine through the conserved F or W. A D gene is named only where the DNA matches it firmly. Rows may omit the clone size; those that give it use once, few, many or a size class.

size,J,D,V,DNA,CDR3
NA,TRBJ1-4,NA,TRBV10-3,TGTGCCATCAGGGGGGACCGTGGGGAACTGTTTTTT,CAIRGDRGELFF
NA,TRBJ1-3,NA,TRBV9,TGTGCCAGCAGCGCTACAGGCTCTGGAAACACCATATATTTT,CASSATGSGNTIYF
NA,TRBJ2-7,TRBD1,TRBV29-1,TGCAGCGTTGAAGATCCCGGGACAGGGGCCTACGAGCAGTACTTC,CSVEDPGTGAYEQYF
NA,TRBJ2-7,NA,TRBV29-1,TGCAGCGTCCTAAGCCTGCGCGAGCAGTACTTC,CSVLSLREQYF
NA,TRBJ2-5,TRBD2,TRBV7-2,TGTGCCAGCAGCTTACGACTAGCGAGAGAGACCCAGTACTTC,CASSLRLARETQYF
NA,TRBJ1-2,NA,TRBV5-1,TGCGCCAGCAGCTTGGCCATAGGGCTTAACTATGGCTACACCTTC,CASSLAIGLNYGYTF
once,TRBJ2-5,NA,TRBV5-1,TGCGCCAGCAGCCCTCGAGGGGAGACCCAGTACTTC,CASSPRGETQYF
NA,TRBJ2-1,TRBD2,TRBV7-6,TGTGCCAGCAGCCCGCTAGCGGGAGACTACAATGAGCAGTTCTTC,CASSPLAGDYNEQFF
NA,TRBJ2-1,NA,TRBV10-2,TGCGCCAGCAGTGATGGCTACGAATACGACAATGAGCAGTTCTTC,CASSDGYEYDNEQFF
NA,TRBJ1-5,NA,TRBV23-1,TGCGCCAGCAGCCCTGGGGGGGGCTCGAGCAATCAGCCCCAGCATTTT,CASSPGGGSSNQPQHF
NA,TRBJ2-2,NA,TRBV7-9,TGTGCCAGCAGCTTAGCTTGGAGCGACACCGGGGAGCTGTTTTTT,CASSLAWSDTGELFF
NA,TRBJ2-7,NA,TRBV21-1,TGTGCCAGCAGCAAAGGGCCGGACAGTTACGAGCAGTACTTC,CASSKGPDSYEQYF
NA,TRBJ2-1,TRBD2,TRBV5-1,TGCGCCAGCAGCTTGGTGGCTAGCGGCCTGAGGGATGAGCAGTTCTTC,CASSLVASGLRDEQFF
NA,TRBJ2-7,NA,TRBV10-1,TGCGCCAGCAGTGATCCGGGATTAGGCGAGCAGTACTTC,CASSDPGLGEQYF
NA,TRBJ1-2,NA,TRBV27,TGTGCCAGCAGTTTGTCCCCAGGGGTCTATGGCTACACCTTC,CASSLSPGVYGYTF
NA,TRBJ2-7,NA,TRBV14,TGTGCCAGCAGCCAAGTAGGGGGGGACAGCGATAACTACGAGCAGTACTTC,CASSQVGGDSDNYEQYF
NA,TRBJ1-4,TRBD1,TRBV28,TGTGCCAGCAGTTCGTTCCCGACAGGGGAGACTAATGAAAAACTGTTTTTT,CASSSFPTGETNEKLFF
NA,TRBJ2-2,NA,TRBV18,TGTGCCAGCTCACCGGCGAGGGGATTCAACACCGGGGAGCTGTTTTTT,CASSPARGFNTGELFF
NA,TRBJ2-3,NA,TRBV29-1,TGCAGCGTTGGGACAGATACGCAGTATTTT,CSVGTDTQYF
NA,TRBJ2-5,NA,TRBV7-9,TGTGCCAGCAGCTTTCTGTCCACAGGACAAGAGACCCAGTACTTC,CASSFLSTGQETQYF
NA,TRBJ1-5,NA,TRBV5-5,TGTGCCAGCAGTTTCTGGGACAAAAGCAATCAGCCCCAGCATTTT,CASSFWDKSNQPQHF
NA,TRBJ2-7,TRBD2,TRBV5-6,TGTGCCAGCAGCTTAACTAGCGGGCTCTACGAGCAGTACTTC,CASSLTSGLYEQYF
NA,TRBJ2-5,NA,TRBV2,TGTGCCAGCAGTCTGACGGAAGAGACCCAGTACTTC,CASSLTEETQYF
NA,TRBJ2-7,NA,TRBV5-1,TGCGCCAGCAGCTTGGGCCCCGACAGGCCCTACGAGCAGTACTTC,CASSLGPDRPYEQYF
NA,TRBJ2-2,NA,TRBV6-1,TGTGCCAGCAGTGAAAAGACGGGGCCAACCGGGGAGCTGTTTTTT,CASSEKTGPTGELFF
NA,TRBJ2-1,NA,TRBV19,TGTGCCTCCGGGGGCCGCCCTCAGTTCTTC,CASGGRPQFF
NA,TRBJ2-7,TRBD1,TRBV14,TGTGCCAGCAGCCAAGGAGCACGGACAGGATCCTACGAGCAGTACTTC,CASSQGARTGSYEQYF
NA,TRBJ2-3,NA,TRBV7-9,TGTGCCAGCAGCCCCCCCTCGAAACAGACAGATACGCAGTATTTT,CASSPPSKQTDTQYF
NA,TRBJ2-7,NA,TRBV27,TGTGCCAGCTATAAGGGGGAGGGCCTCGAGCAGTACTTC,CASYKGEGLEQYF
NA,TRBJ2-7,TRBD1,TRBV29-1,TGCAGCGTAATGACAGGGGGAGCCTACGAGCAGTACTTC,CSVMTGGAYEQYF
NA,TRBJ2-6,NA,TRBV5-4,TGTGCCAGCAGCTTGGTTGACCACAACGTCCTGACTTTC,CASSLVDHNVLTF
few,TRBJ2-7,NA,TRBV6-5,TGTGCCAGCAGTCACACCGAGGTCGACTACGAGCAGTACTTC,CASSHTEVDYEQYF
once,TRBJ1-1,TRBD1,TRBV5-1,TGCGCCAGCAGTCAGGAGGGGGCTGTCACTGAAGCTTTCTTT,CASSQEGAVTEAFF
NA,TRBJ2-5,NA,TRBV7-9,TGTGCCAGCAGCGCACCGGGACACCAAGAGACCCAGTACTTC,CASSAPGHQETQYF
NA,TRBJ2-1,TRBD2,TRBV19,TGTGCCAGTAGTAGAGGGACTAGCGGTTTGGCGTACAATGAGCAGTTCTTC,CASSRGTSGLAYNEQFF
NA,TRBJ2-3,NA,TRBV7-2,TGTGCCAGCAGCTTAGTGGGCCCCTACACAGATACGCAGTATTTT,CASSLVGPYTDTQYF
NA,TRBJ2-3,NA,TRBV21-1,TGTGCCAGCAGTTCGGCGGCGTCAACTAGCACAGATACGCAGTATTTT,CASSSAASTSTDTQYF
NA,TRBJ1-2,NA,TRBV6-5,TGTGCCAGCAGTTGGGACAATAACTATGGCTACACCTTC,CASSWDNNYGYTF
NA,TRBJ2-7,TRBD2,TRBV2,TGTGCCAGCAGTGAAATCGGGAGGGCCTACGAGCAGTACTTC,CASSEIGRAYEQYF
NA,TRBJ2-5,NA,TRBV6-1,TGTGCCAGCAGTGAATTTGGGGTAGGGAGCCAAGAGACCCAGTACTTC,CASSEFGVGSQETQYF
NA,TRBJ2-3,TRBD1,TRBV6-6,TGTGCCAGTACTAATGGGGACAGGGAAGTAGATACGCAGTATTTT,CASTNGDREVDTQYF
NA,TRBJ2-7,NA,TRBV9,TGTGCCAGCAGCGTCGGCCGACTCTCCTACGAGCAGTACTTC,CASSVGRLSYEQYF
NA,TRBJ1-2,NA,TRBV21-1,TGTGCCAGCAGCTGGCCTTCTCCGGGGCAGGGGATAGCCTATGGCTACACCTTC,CASSWPSPGQGIAYGYTF
NA,TRBJ2-1,TRBD1,TRBV11-2,TGTGCCAGCAGCTTAGGCAGAGGGGGACAGGGTCACAATGAGCAGTTCTTC,CASSLGRGGQGHNEQFF
NA,TRBJ2-1,NA,TRBV15,TGTGCCACCAGCAGAGATCTCTTGGCACGGGGAGGCTATGAGCAGTTCTTC,CATSRDLLARGGYEQFF
NA,TRBJ2-2,TRBD2,TRBV11-3,TGTGCCAGCAGCTTGGGACTAGCGGACACCGGGGAGCTGTTTTTT,CASSLGLADTGELFF